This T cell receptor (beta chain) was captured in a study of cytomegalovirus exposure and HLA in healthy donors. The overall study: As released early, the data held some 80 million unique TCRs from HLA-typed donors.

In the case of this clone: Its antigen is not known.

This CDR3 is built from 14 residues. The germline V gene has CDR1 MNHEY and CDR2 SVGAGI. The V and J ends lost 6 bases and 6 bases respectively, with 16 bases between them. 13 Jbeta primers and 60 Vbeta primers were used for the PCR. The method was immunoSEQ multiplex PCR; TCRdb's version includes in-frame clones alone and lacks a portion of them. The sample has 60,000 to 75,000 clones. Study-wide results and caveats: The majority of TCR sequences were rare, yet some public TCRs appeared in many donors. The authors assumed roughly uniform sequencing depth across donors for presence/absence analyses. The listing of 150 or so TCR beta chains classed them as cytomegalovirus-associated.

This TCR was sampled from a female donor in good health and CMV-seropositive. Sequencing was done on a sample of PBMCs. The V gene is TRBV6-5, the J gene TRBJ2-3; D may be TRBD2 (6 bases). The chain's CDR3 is CASRGLGLDDTQYF. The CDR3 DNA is TGTGCCAGCAGGGGACTGGGCCTCGATGATACGCAGTATTTT.